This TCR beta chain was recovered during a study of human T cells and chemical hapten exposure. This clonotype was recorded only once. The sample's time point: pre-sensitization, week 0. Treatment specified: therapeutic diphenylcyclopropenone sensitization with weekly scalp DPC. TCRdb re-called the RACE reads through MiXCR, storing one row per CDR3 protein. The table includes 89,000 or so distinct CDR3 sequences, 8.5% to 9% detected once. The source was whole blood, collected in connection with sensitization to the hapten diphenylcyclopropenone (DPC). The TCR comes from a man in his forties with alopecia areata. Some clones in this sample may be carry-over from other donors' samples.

CDR3 region: CASSYVGAGANVLTF. The CDR3, as DNA: TGTGCCAGCAGTTACGTAGGGGCGGGGGCCAACGTCCTGACTTTC. This sequence joins TRBV6-6 and TRBJ2-6; weak D call: TRBD1 (5 bases). The germline V gene encodes CDR1 MNHNY and CDR2 SVGAGI (reference sequence). This CDR3 contains 15 residues. V lost 2 bases and J lost 4, with 9 bases in between.